This T cell receptor beta chain was found in a study of T cells expressing NK-cell markers. Study-wide results and caveats: The CD3+CD56-NKG2C+ fraction was also led by these clonotypes in several donors.

Scientists made TCR beta cDNA using 5'RACE template switching with UMIs. TCRdb reprocessed the 5' RACE reads and stores each CDR3 protein as one record, lacking DNA. Here the sample table reports 350,000 to 500,000 distinct CDR3 sequences. Concerning this clonotype itself: Antigen specificity is unknown.

Germline lookup yields CDR1 SGHTA and CDR2 FQGNSA. This CDR3 contains 14 residues. The chain carries TRBV7-2 and TRBJ2-5; the D call of TRBD2 rests on TCRdb alone, since no DNA is present to check it. The clonotype originates from a woman aged 18 to 75 in good health. Material for sequencing was blood T cells: a sorted CD56 or NKG2C T cell subset, CD4+ or CD8+ T cells, or bulk PBMC T cells (not recorded which). The CDR3 here is CASSLTSRQETQYF.